One and the same sample provided the 31 T cell receptor beta chains below, sequenced in a study of radiotherapy plus CTLA-4 blockade in lung cancer. Method: immunoSEQ multiplex PCR; TCRdb's copy keeps in-frame clones and lacks some. The profile shows 110,000 or so clones, about 83% of them singletons. This specimen was peripheral blood, taken from a patient treated with radiotherapy plus ipilimumab. All receptors derive from a human donor with non-small cell lung cancer who had a partial response to radiotherapy plus ipilimumab.

J is TRBJ2-7 and V is TRBV4-3; TRBD1 agrees at 7 bases. Germline trimming cut 4 bases from V and 3 bases from J; bases unmatched to any gene: 9. The CDR3 sequence is 15 residues long. Germline CDR1 reads LGHNA; CDR2 reads YSLEER. The CDR3 here is CASSLSLGQIYEQYV. The CDR3, as DNA: TGCGCCAGCAGCCTTTCGCTGGGACAGATCTACGAGCAGTACGTC.

The chain links TRBV18 to TRBJ2-6; 11 nucleotides match TRBD2. The ends lost 2 bases at V and 0 bases at J; junction bases unmatched: 3. This CDR3 contains 18 residues. Germline CDR1 KGHSH, CDR2 LQKENI. The CDR3 is CASSPRLAGHSGANVLTF. The CDR3 coding sequence is TGTGCCAGCTCACCAAGACTAGCGGGGCACTCTGGGGCCAACGTCCTGACTTTC.

The rearrangement links TRBV2 to TRBJ1-4, with a weak D call TRBD1 (5 bases). V was shortened by 2 bases and J by 7 bases, with 14 bases between the two germline ends. The germline V gene has CDR1 SNHLY and CDR2 FYNNEI. CDR3 length: 15 residues. The CDR3 loop reads CASSEQGGYGEKLFF. The CDR3 DNA reads as TGTGCCAGCAGTGAACAGGGAGGCTATGGTGAAAAACTGTTTTTT.

The rearrangement links TRBV5-1 to TRBJ1-1, with 7 nucleotides matching TRBD1. V trimming: 5 bases; J trimming: 1 base; junction bases outside the gene matches: 11. Per germline, CDR1 SGHRS and CDR2 YFSETQ. The CDR3 totals 16 residues. The CDR3 reads CASSPGAGGANTEAFF. The CDR3 nucleotides are TGCGCCAGCAGTCCAGGGGCAGGGGGAGCGAACACTGAAGCTTTCTTT.

The chain is built from TRBV6-1 and TRBJ2-5; tentative D call: TRBD1 (6 bases). The CDR3 loop spans 13 amino acids. Per germline, CDR1 MNHNS and CDR2 SASEGT. Trimming removed 1 base at V and 5 bases at J, with 8 bases between. CDR3 in amino acids: CASSEGGPETQYF. The CDR3, as DNA: TGTGCCAGCAGTGAAGGGGGGCCCGAGACCCAGTACTTC.

The chain is built from TRBV4-2 and TRBJ2-4; 9 nucleotides line up with TRBD2. Germline CDR1 is LGHNA and CDR2 is YNFKEQ. The CDR3 consists of 17 residues. The V gene end was trimmed by 0 bases and the J gene end by 6 bases; junction bases not matched to a gene: 9. The DNA for the CDR3 is TGTGCCAGCAGCCAAGACTCACAGGCGGGAGGGATAAACATTCAGTACTTC. Translated: CASSQDSQAGGINIQYF.

This clone has more than one count but fewer than ten. As DNA, the CDR3 is TGTGCCAGCTCACCCGCGGGAAAAGGATCAGAGACCCAGTACTTC. Encoded protein: CASSPAGKGSETQYF. V usage is TRBV18 and J usage is TRBJ2-5; possibly TRBD2 for D (6 bases). CDR1 and CDR2 from the germline V gene are KGHSH and LQKENI. V was pared by 3 bases and J by 4 bases, with 15 bases between. This CDR3 is 15 amino acids long.

The rearrangement links TRBV15 to TRBJ1-2; the D gene is possibly TRBD1 (6 bases). Germline loops: CDR1 LNHNV, CDR2 YYDKDF (reference sequence). The CDR3 runs 17 residues. V lost 0 bases to trimming and J lost 5 bases, with 19 bases between them. The CDR3 loop is CATSRDLADRSPYGYTF. CDR3 sequence (DNA): TGTGCCACCAGCAGAGATCTGGCCGACAGGAGTCCTTATGGCTACACCTTC.

This chain uses TRBV7-3 with TRBJ1-1; the D is unclear. In germline, CDR1 is SGHTA, CDR2 FQGTGA. Trimming cost V 0 bases and J 8 bases, with 10 bases left between them. The CDR3 sequence is 13 residues long. The CDR3 protein is CASSLTRRTEAFF. CDR3 bases: TGTGCCAGCAGCTTAACTAGGAGAACCGAAGCTTTCTTT.

The gene calls are TRBV18 and TRBJ2-1, with 9 bases identical to TRBD2. The CDR3 length is 16 residues. V trimming: 2 bases; J trimming: 3 bases; junction bases outside the gene matches: 5. Germline V gene data show CDR1 as KGHSH and CDR2 as LQKENI. The CDR3 loop is CASSPESAGGYNEQFF. CDR3 DNA sequence: TGTGCCAGCTCACCAGAATCAGCGGGAGGCTACAATGAGCAGTTCTTC.

CDR3 sequence: CASSARTRTSTDTQYF. The CDR3 region has the DNA TGTGCCAGCAGCGCAAGGACTAGAACTAGCACAGATACGCAGTATTTT. The gene calls are TRBV7-9 and TRBJ2-3; 7 nucleotides match TRBD2. The V segment lost 5 bases and the J segment 0 bases; nucleotides outside the gene matches: 8. This CDR3 comprises 16 residues. Germline V gives CDR1 SEHNR, CDR2 FQNEAQ (reference sequence). The variable domain in full, completed from reference TRBV7-9 and TRBJ2-3, reads DTGVSQNPRHKITKRGQNVTFRCDPISEHNRLYWYRQTLGQGPEFLTYFQNEAQLEKSRLLSDRFSAERPKGSFSTLEIQRTEQGDSAMYLCASSARTRTSTDTQYFGPGTRLTVL.

This clone has only one observation. A read error may produce the germline difference seen at one junction end. This CDR3 is CATSIPSNQPQHF. CDR3 DNA sequence: TGTGCCACTAGTATTCCTTCGAATCAGCCCCAGCATTTT. The chain links TRBV19 to TRBJ1-5; no clear D. Germline-derived CDR1 and CDR2 are LNHDA and SQIVND (reference sequence). This CDR3 region has 13 residues. Filled out from reference TRBV19 and TRBJ1-5, the complete variable domain reads DGGITQSPKYLFRKEGQNVTLSCEQNLNHDAMYWYRQDPGQGLRLIYYSQIVNDFQKGDIAEGYSVSREKKESFPLTVTSAQKNPTAFYLCATSIPSNQPQHFGDGTRLSIL.

This clone occurred a few times. CDR3 sequence (DNA): TGTGCCAGCAGAGCGGGACAGGGCAGATACGAGCAGTACGTC. This codes for CASRAGQGRYEQYV. V usage is TRBV6-1 and J usage is TRBJ2-7; TRBD1 matches at 9 bases. The CDR3 runs 14 residues. J gave up 4 bases and V 6 bases, and 7 bases lay outside the gene matches. The germline V gene encodes CDR1 MNHNS and CDR2 SASEGT.

The V and J genes are TRBV7-2 and TRBJ2-3; 16 bases match TRBD2. The CDR3 contains 15 residues. In germline, CDR1 is SGHTA, CDR2 FQGNSA. V gave up 1 base and J gave up 14 bases; unmatched junction bases: 6. CDR3 DNA: TGTGCCAGCAGCTTAGATGGGACTAGCGGGAGGGCCGGGTATTTT. It yields the protein CASSLDGTSGRAGYF.

The V and J genes are TRBV9 and TRBJ2-2; TRBD1 agrees at 7 bases. Germline V gene lookup returns CDR1 SGDLS and CDR2 YYNGEE. V shed 4 bases and J 0 bases; nucleotides not matched to a gene: 18. There are 20 residues in the CDR3. The CDR3 here is CASSPHPPRQGPTNTGELFF. The CDR3 region has the DNA TGTGCCAGCAGCCCCCACCCCCCCAGACAGGGTCCCACGAACACCGGGGAGCTGTTTTTT.

The rearrangement links TRBV28 to TRBJ2-2; D may be TRBD2 (5 bases). V lost 7 bases and J lost 2, with 17 bases in between. The CDR3 runs to 16 residues. Germline V CDR1 and CDR2: MDHEN, SYDVKM. The CDR3 sequence: CASNRGRSANTGELFF. The CDR3 DNA is TGTGCCAGCAACCGAGGGCGCAGCGCCAACACCGGGGAGCTGTTTTTT.

This clone is medium-sized (0.01 to 0.1%) within its sample. The V gene is TRBV10-3, the J gene TRBJ1-3; possibly TRBD1 for D (5 bases). This CDR3 is built from 15 residues. Trimming left V 2 bases short and J 4 bases short, with 12 bases between. Germline V lookup: CDR1 ENHRY, CDR2 SYGVKD. CDR3 region: CAISEGGTRGNTIYF. Here the CDR3 DNA reads TGTGCCATCAGTGAGGGAGGGACCAGGGGAAACACCATATATTTT.

Many counts were recorded for this clone. The V gene is TRBV7-9, the J gene TRBJ2-5; TRBD1 matches 7 bases. V gave up 5 bases and J gave up 0 bases; unmatched junction bases: 6. The length of the CDR3 is 15 residues. CDR1 SEHNR and CDR2 FQNEAQ come from the germline V gene (reference sequence). This chain's CDR3 is CASSPGQIYQETQYF. The CDR3, as DNA: TGTGCCAGCAGCCCGGGACAGATCTACCAAGAGACCCAGTACTTC.

The V and J genes are TRBV27 and TRBJ1-1; 8 nucleotides line up with TRBD1. Germline loops: CDR1 MNHEY, CDR2 SMNVEV (reference sequence). There are 15 residues in the CDR3. V shed 0 bases, J shed 1 base, and the junction held 1 base outside the gene matches. CDR3 bases: TGTGCCAGCAGTTTATCTACAGGGGGGAACACTGAAGCTTTCTTT. Translated: CASSLSTGGNTEAFF.

The chain combines TRBV29-1 with TRBJ2-1; 9 bases match TRBD2. The junction had 12 bases not matched to a gene; V was cut back by 6 bases and J by 3 bases. The CDR3 runs 16 residues. Germline-derived CDR1 and CDR2 are SQVTM and ANQGSEA. The CDR3 reads CSVIPLSGSSYNEQFF. CDR3 bases: TGCAGCGTCATCCCCCTTAGCGGGAGTAGCTACAATGAGCAGTTCTTC.

The V gene is TRBV6-1, the J gene TRBJ2-1; 11 nucleotides line up with TRBD2. The CDR3 loop spans 17 amino acids. Unmatched junction bases numbered 9, after V lost 2 bases and J lost 6 bases. Germline V gene lookup returns CDR1 MNHNS and CDR2 SASEGT. CDR3 sequence: CASSETSLAGGGNEQFF. CDR3 nucleotides: TGTGCCAGCAGTGAAACCTCCCTAGCGGGAGGTGGCAATGAGCAGTTCTTC.

The V gene is TRBV13, the J gene TRBJ2-7, with 9 bases that match TRBD2. With 5 bases clipped from V and 5 bases from J, the junction kept 4 bases outside the gene matches. The CDR3 sequence is 13 residues long. Germline V gene lookup returns CDR1 PRHDT and CDR2 FYEKMQ (reference sequence). CDR3 residues: CASSPTSGHEQYF. CDR3 bases: TGTGCCAGCAGCCCGACTAGCGGCCACGAGCAGTACTTC. The entire variable domain, with the rest obtained from reference TRBV13 and TRBJ2-7, is as follows: AAGVIQSPRHLIKEKRETATLKCYPIPRHDTVYWYQQGPGQDPQFLISFYEKMQSDKGSIPDRFSAQQFSDYHSELNMSSLELGDSALYFCASSPTSGHEQYFGPGTRLTVT.

The chain uses TRBV6-5 and TRBJ1-2; no definite D call. Trimming left V 0 bases short and J 6 bases short, with 11 bases between. CDR1 and CDR2 from the germline V gene are MNHEY and SVGAGI. CDR3 size: 14 residues. Here the CDR3 DNA reads TGTGCCAGCAGTTACTCGCGGAGGGAGAATGGCTACACCTTC. Its translation is CASSYSRRENGYTF.

The chain recombines TRBV9 with TRBJ1-1; the D gene is possibly TRBD1 (5 bases). The ends were cut back, 2 bases at V and 8 bases at J, with 13 bases in the middle. The CDR3 is 13 amino acids. CDR1 is SGDLS and CDR2 is YYNGEE in the germline V gene. CDR3 sequence: CASSVGGALEAFF. The CDR3, as DNA: TGTGCCAGCAGCGTCGGAGGGGCTCTGGAAGCTTTCTTT.

The rearrangement links TRBV28 to TRBJ1-6, with 8 bases identical to TRBD1. The V gene end was trimmed by 4 bases and the J gene end by 7 bases; junction bases not matched to a gene: 9. CDR1 and CDR2 (germline): MDHEN, SYDVKM. This CDR3 has 16 amino acids. The CDR3 DNA follows: TGTGCCAGCAGTTCCGGACAGGGCTTGTGGAATTCACCCCTCCACTTT. As protein: CASSSGQGLWNSPLHF.

Note on this clone: This specimen includes other DNA sequences encoding the same CDR3. The J gene is TRBJ2-7, the V gene TRBV5-1; TRBD1 aligns across 7 bases. V shed 0 bases and J 3 bases; nucleotides not matched to a gene: 3. The CDR3 totals 14 residues. Germline values: CDR1 SGHRS, CDR2 YFSETQ. The CDR3 bases are TGCGCCAGCAGCTTGGGACAGGGTAGCTACGAGCAGTACGTC. This translates into CASSLGQGSYEQYV.

This clone turned up a few times. The V call is TRBV7-9, the J call TRBJ1-5; D is uncertain. V gave up 3 bases and J gave up 11 bases, with 11 bases separating them. CDR1 SEHNR and CDR2 FQNEAQ come from the germline V gene (reference sequence). The CDR3 totals 12 residues. The CDR3 nucleotides are TGTGCCAGCAGCTTCCCGGGAATGACCCAGCATTTT. Encoded protein: CASSFPGMTQHF.

The V gene is TRBV9, the J gene TRBJ2-1, with D hard to call. The germline V gene has CDR1 SGDLS and CDR2 YYNGEE. V was trimmed by 0 bases and J by 4 bases, leaving 5 bases between them. The CDR3 has 13 residues. CDR3 in DNA: TGTGCCAGCAGCGTAGTTCCATACAATGAGCAGTTCTTC. Amino acid sequence: CASSVVPYNEQFF.

The gene calls are TRBV29-1 and TRBJ2-7; D remains unclear. In germline, CDR1 is SQVTM, CDR2 ANQGSEA. Deletions cut 4 bases from V and 2 bases from J, with 9 bases between. CDR3 length equals 12 residues. The CDR3 here is CSVVSTTYEQYV. The CDR3 nucleotides read TGCAGCGTTGTTAGCACCACCTACGAGCAGTACGTC.

The chain has TRBV15 and TRBJ1-2; no firm D call. The CDR3 is 13 residues long. In germline, CDR1 is LNHNV, CDR2 YYDKDF (reference sequence). Trimming removed 1 base at V and 4 bases at J, with 7 bases between. The DNA for the CDR3 is TGTGCCACCAGCAGAGGGCCCACCTATGGCTACACCTTC. Translation: CATSRGPTYGYTF.

The V gene is TRBV6-6, the J gene TRBJ2-1, with D possibly being TRBD1 (7 bases). From germline, CDR1 is MNHNY and CDR2 SVGAGI (reference sequence). V was trimmed by 5 bases and J by 4 bases, leaving 9 bases between them. This CDR3 region has 13 residues. As DNA, the CDR3 is TGTGCCAGCAGTGCGGGACAGTACAATGAGCAGTTCTTC. Translation gives CASSAGQYNEQFF.